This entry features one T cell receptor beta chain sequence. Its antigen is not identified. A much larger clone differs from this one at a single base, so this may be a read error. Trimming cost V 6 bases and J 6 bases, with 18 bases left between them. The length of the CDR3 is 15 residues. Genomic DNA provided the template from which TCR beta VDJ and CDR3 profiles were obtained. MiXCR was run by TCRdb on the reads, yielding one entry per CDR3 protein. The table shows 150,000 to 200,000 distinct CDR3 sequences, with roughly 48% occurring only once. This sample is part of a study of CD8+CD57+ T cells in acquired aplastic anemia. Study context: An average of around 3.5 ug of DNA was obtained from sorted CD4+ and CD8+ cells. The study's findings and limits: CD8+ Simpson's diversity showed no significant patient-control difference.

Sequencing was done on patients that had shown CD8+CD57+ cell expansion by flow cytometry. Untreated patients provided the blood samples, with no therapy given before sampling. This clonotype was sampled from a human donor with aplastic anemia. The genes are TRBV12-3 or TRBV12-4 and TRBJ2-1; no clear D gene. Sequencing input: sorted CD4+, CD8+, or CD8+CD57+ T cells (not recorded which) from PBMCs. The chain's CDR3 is CASSSRPGSINEQFF. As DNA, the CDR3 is TGTGCCAGCAGCTCGCGACCAGGATCGATCAATGAGCAGTTCTTC.